This is a list of T cell receptor beta chains from one sample in a study of early T cells in non-severe SARS-CoV-2 infection. TCRdb used MiXCR to reprocess the 5' RACE reads, holding one entry per CDR3 protein. The data show some 64,000 distinct CDR3 sequences, with roughly 13% seen just once and about 8.3% held by the top ten. The sample consisted of whole blood. Every receptor here comes from an adult who was a healthcare worker with PCR-confirmed SARS-CoV-2 infection or an uninfected control (not recorded which). Both conserved end residues are part of each CDR3. A D gene is named only where the DNA matches it firmly. The size field is filled for only some rows; it gives once, few, many or a size class.

TRBJ2-3	TRBV6-2/TRBV6-3	few	-	TGTGCCAGCAGTAATAGCGGCACTTTCTCAACTAGCACAGATACGCAGTATTTT	CASSNSGTFSTSTDTQYF
TRBJ2-1	TRBV7-7	-	TRBD2	TGTGCCAGCAGCCGCATGAGCGGGACCTACAATGAGCAGTTCTTC	CASSRMSGTYNEQFF
TRBJ2-6	TRBV7-2	few	-	TGTGCCAGCAGCTTACGAACCTCTGGGGCCAACGTCCTGACTTTC	CASSLRTSGANVLTF
TRBJ1-4	TRBV28	few	-	TGTGCCAGCGTAGACGCAGAAAAACTGTTTTTT	CASVDAEKLFF
TRBJ2-7	TRBV20-1	few	TRBD2	TGCAGTGCTAGAAGAACTAGCGGGCAGTACGAGCAGTACTTC	CSARRTSGQYEQYF
TRBJ2-2	TRBV20-1	-	TRBD1	TGCAGTGCTATGACAGGGATCAACACCGGGGAGCTGTTTTTT	CSAMTGINTGELFF
TRBJ2-2	TRBV4-1	few	-	TGCGCCAGCAGCCAAGATTGGTCTGGCGCGAACACCGGGGAGCTGTTTTTT	CASSQDWSGANTGELFF
TRBJ2-2	TRBV6-1	few	-	TGTGCCAGCAGAGAGGATACAACTGGGGAGCTGTTTTTT	CASREDTTGELFF
TRBJ2-7	TRBV2	many	TRBD2	TGTGCCAGCAGTGAAGCCGGGACTAGACTCTACGAGCAGTACTTC	CASSEAGTRLYEQYF
TRBJ2-3	TRBV9	few	-	TGTGCCAGCAGCCCTTTTTCCACAGATACGCAGTATTTT	CASSPFSTDTQYF
TRBJ2-7	TRBV20-1	few	-	TGCAGTGCTACCCTAATAAGGAAGCACGAGCAGTACTTC	CSATLIRKHEQYF
TRBJ2-7	TRBV11-2	-	TRBD1	TGTGCCAGCAGCGCCCGGACAGGGATCAACGAGCAGTACTTC	CASSARTGINEQYF
TRBJ1-1	TRBV18	many	-	TGTGCCAGCTCACGGAGGGACAAACTAGGGTTGGAAGCTTTCTTT	CASSRRDKLGLEAFF
TRBJ2-1	TRBV20-1	-	TRBD2	TGCAGTGCCTTAGCGGGAGGGCCGGGGAAAAGCTCCTACAATGAGCAGTTCTTC	CSALAGGPGKSSYNEQFF
TRBJ1-4	TRBV7-2	few	-	TGTGCCAGCAGCTTAGTGTCCAGGCGTAATGAAAAACTGTTTTTT	CASSLVSRRNEKLFF
TRBJ1-1	TRBV29-1	few	TRBD1	TGCAGCGTTACAGGGGCCGCTGAAGCTTTCTTT	CSVTGAAEAFF